A selection of T cell receptor beta chains follows, all from one sample in a study of blood T cell repertoires in COVID-19. The protocol was immunoSEQ multiplex PCR, while the TCRdb copy is restricted to in-frame clones and leaves out a portion. The profile shows over 250,000 clones, more than 75% of them singletons. Sequencing input: peripheral blood. These receptors came from a woman aged 45-59 years with acute or convalescent COVID-19. The CDR3 runs from the conserved cysteine through the conserved F or W. D genes are given only for firm matches. Size is omitted from some rows. Given values are once, few, many or a class for expanded clones.

>TRBJ2-1|.|TRBV3-1/TRBV3-2|.
CASSQDQDFGSNEQFF
TGTGCCAGCAGCCAAGATCAAGACTTCGGCTCCAATGAGCAGTTCTTC
>TRBJ2-7|.|TRBV23-1|TRBD1
CASSNSRGHYEQYF
TGCGCCAGCAGTAACAGCAGGGGGCACTACGAGCAGTACTTC
>TRBJ1-4|once|TRBV12-3/TRBV12-4|TRBD1
CASRGTGGEKLFF
TGTGCCAGCAGGGGGACAGGGGGAGAAAAACTGTTTTTT
>TRBJ2-1|.|TRBV21-1|.
CASSSGIHEQFF
TGTGCCAGCAGCTCGGGGATTCATGAGCAGTTCTTC
>TRBJ1-1|.|TRBV19|TRBD1
CASKPGQGDWEAFF
TGTGCCAGTAAACCGGGACAGGGCGACTGGGAAGCTTTCTTT
>TRBJ2-7|.|TRBV4-1|.
CASSQAPSVTYEQYF
TGCGCCAGCAGCCAAGCCCCCTCCGTTACCTACGAGCAGTACTTC
>TRBJ1-1|.|TRBV19|TRBD1
CASSPGTENTEAFF
TGTGCCAGTAGTCCGGGGACAGAGAACACTGAAGCTTTCTTT
>TRBJ1-5|.|TRBV24-1|.
CATSSGSNQPQHF
TGTGCCACCAGTTCAGGTAGCAATCAGCCCCAGCATTTT
>TRBJ1-5|once|TRBV10-3|TRBD1
CAISVQGVIPQHF
TGTGCCATCAGTGTGCAGGGGGTTATACCCCAGCATTTT
>TRBJ1-6|few|TRBV7-2|.
CASSLARRSSGSPLHF
TGTGCCAGCAGCTTAGCGCGTCGGAGCTCGGGTTCACCCCTCCACTTT
>TRBJ2-1|.|TRBV24-1|TRBD2
CATSDRRLAGMDEQFF
TGTGCCACCAGTGACCGGCGACTAGCGGGAATGGATGAGCAGTTCTTC
>TRBJ2-1|.|TRBV11-2|.
CASSLDGVWGLNEQFF
TGTGCCAGCAGCTTAGATGGAGTCTGGGGGCTCAATGAGCAGTTCTTC
>TRBJ1-1|.|TRBV30|TRBD1
CAWSEQGVEAFF
TGTGCCTGGAGTGAACAGGGGGTTGAAGCTTTCTTT
>TRBJ1-2|.|TRBV28|.
CASSTWTAGYTF
TGTGCCAGCAGTACCTGGACAGCTGGCTACACCTTC
>TRBJ2-1|.|TRBV29-1|TRBD2
CSVTRTLAGWANEQFF
TGCAGCGTTACCCGGACGCTAGCGGGATGGGCCAATGAGCAGTTCTTC
>TRBJ1-4|once|TRBV18|.
CASSPAWIITGKTTNEKLFF
TGTGCCAGCTCACCAGCGTGGATAATCACAGGGAAGACGACTAATGAAAAACTGTTTTTT
>TRBJ2-3|.|TRBV28|TRBD2
CASSSYWTSGRSTDTQYF
TGTGCCAGCAGTTCTTACTGGACTAGCGGGAGGAGCACAGATACGCAGTATTTT
>TRBJ1-6|.|TRBV14|TRBD1
CASSSRRTGGSPLHF
TGTGCCAGCAGCTCTCGCAGGACAGGGGGTTCACCCCTCCACTTT
>TRBJ2-7|.|TRBV23-1|.
CASTHRGEQYF
TGCGCCAGCACTCATCGCGGAGAGCAGTACTTC
>TRBJ2-7|.|TRBV15|.
CATSRDWVARSSYEQYF
TGTGCCACCAGCAGAGATTGGGTGGCGCGGAGCTCCTACGAGCAGTACTTC
>TRBJ2-5|.|TRBV7-9|TRBD1
CASSSDRDGETQYF
TGTGCCAGCAGCTCCGACAGGGACGGGGAGACCCAGTACTTC
>TRBJ1-5|.|TRBV19|.
CASKPAGLVFRNQPQHF
TGTGCCAGTAAGCCCGCGGGTCTCGTGTTTAGGAATCAGCCCCAGCATTTT
>TRBJ1-3|.|TRBV18|TRBD1
CASSPGQGIFGNTIYF
TGTGCCAGCTCACCCGGACAGGGGATATTTGGAAACACCATATATTTT
>TRBJ2-3|.|TRBV6-2/TRBV6-3|.
CASSPRPDLRVGPDTQYF
TGTGCCAGCAGCCCCCGACCGGACTTGAGAGTTGGTCCAGATACGCAGTATTTT
>TRBJ2-1|.|TRBV2|TRBD2
CASKASGSMLSYNEQFF
TGTGCCAGCAAAGCTAGCGGGAGTATGTTATCCTACAATGAGCAGTTCTTC
>TRBJ2-3|few|TRBV5-4|TRBD2
CASSLGAGVSTDTQYF
TGTGCCAGCAGCTTGGGTGCGGGGGTAAGCACAGATACGCAGTATTTT
>TRBJ2-7|.|TRBV12-3/TRBV12-4|.
CASSLGGGEQYF
TGTGCCAGCAGTTTAGGGGGAGGCGAGCAGTACTTC
>TRBJ2-2|.|TRBV11-3|.
CASSLAPAELSAGELFF
TGTGCCAGCAGCTTAGCCCCCGCCGAACTAAGCGCCGGGGAGCTGTTTTTT
>TRBJ1-6|.|TRBV27|.
CASTGNYNSPLHF
TGTGCCAGCACGGGGAACTATAATTCACCCCTCCACTTT
>TRBJ2-7|few|TRBV5-1|.
CASSRAAESYEQYF
TGCGCCAGCAGTCGGGCAGCGGAGAGCTACGAGCAGTACTTC
>TRBJ1-1|.|TRBV7-9|.
CASSLGARGTEAFF
TGTGCCAGCAGCTTAGGGGCCAGGGGTACTGAAGCTTTCTTT
>TRBJ1-5|.|TRBV28|TRBD1
CASSFGLGTGVQPQHF
TGTGCCAGCAGTTTTGGTCTCGGGACAGGGGTCCAGCCCCAGCATTTT
>TRBJ2-7|.|TRBV5-5|TRBD1
CASSSRTGVDEQYF
TGTGCCAGCAGCTCAAGGACAGGGGTAGACGAGCAGTACTTC
>TRBJ2-2|.|TRBV11-1|TRBD1
CASSPRQGDGELFF
TGTGCCAGCAGCCCGCGGCAGGGGGACGGGGAGCTGTTTTTT
>TRBJ1-1|.|TRBV7-3|.
CASRLPTATSEAFF
TGTGCCAGCAGACTGCCGACAGCGACCAGCGAAGCTTTCTTT
>TRBJ1-2|few|TRBV7-9|TRBD1
CASSLAGTDGYTF
TGTGCCAGCAGCTTAGCAGGGACAGATGGCTACACCTTC
>TRBJ2-1|.|TRBV19|TRBD1
CASRTSGTGVWGEQFF
TGTGCCAGTAGAACATCCGGGACAGGGGTTTGGGGGGAGCAGTTCTTC
>TRBJ2-3|.|TRBV27|TRBD2
CASSPGLATTDTQYF
TGTGCCAGCAGTCCGGGACTAGCGACCACAGATACGCAGTATTTT
>TRBJ2-5|.|TRBV9|.
CASSVSGIQETQYF
TGTGCCAGCAGCGTGTCGGGGATCCAAGAGACCCAGTACTTC
>TRBJ2-7|.|TRBV5-6|TRBD2
CASSFGGRASYEQYF
TGTGCCAGCAGCTTTGGTGGGAGGGCCTCCTACGAGCAGTACTTC
>TRBJ2-7|.|TRBV5-1|.
CASRDSYEQYF
TGCGCCAGTCGTGACAGTTACGAGCAGTACTTC
>TRBJ1-5|.|TRBV6-5|.
CASSDSGGNQPQHF
TGTGCCAGCAGTGACTCGGGGGGTAATCAGCCCCAGCATTTT
>TRBJ1-2|.|TRBV7-9|.
CASSLGAGGTF
TGTGCCAGCAGCTTAGGGGCGGGAGGCACCTTC
>TRBJ2-3|.|TRBV25-1|.
CASRPPGGKDTQYF
TGTGCCAGCCGTCCGCCAGGAGGAAAAGATACGCAGTATTTT
>TRBJ2-7|.|TRBV5-6|.
CASSLALNTYEQYF
TGTGCCAGCAGCTTGGCCCTCAACACCTACGAGCAGTACTTC
>TRBJ1-5|few|TRBV24-1|TRBD1
CATGPPEQGAQDQPQHF
TGTGCCACGGGGCCTCCGGAACAGGGGGCGCAGGATCAGCCCCAGCATTTT
>TRBJ1-2|.|TRBV27|.
CASSLKGRGYGYTF
TGTGCCAGCAGTTTGAAAGGGCGGGGATATGGCTACACCTTC
>TRBJ2-5|few|TRBV4-1|TRBD1
CASSRGQGVQETQYF
TGCGCCAGCAGCCGAGGACAGGGTGTCCAAGAGACCCAGTACTTC
>TRBJ1-5|.|TRBV7-6|.
CASSSSVNQRQHF
TGTGCCAGCAGCTCCTCAGTTAATCAGCGCCAGCATTTT